A selection of T cell receptor beta chains follows, all from one sample in a study of glioma-infiltrating T cells after dendritic cell vaccination. The data were produced by immunoSEQ multiplex PCR, yet TCRdb's version contains in-frame clones alone and is incomplete. The sample holds 55,000 to 75,000 clones, about four fifths seen once. The sample in question was blood, obtained after dendritic cell vaccination. These receptors came from a human donor with glioblastoma. CDR3s leave out the opening cysteine and the closing phenylalanine or tryptophan. Some rows have no size entry. The others give once, few or many, or a class for an expanded clone.

TRBJ2-7 | NA | TRBV19 | ASSNPGQGYYEQY
TRBJ2-1 | NA | TRBV6-1 | ASSEPGLEGVGQF
TRBJ1-1 | NA | TRBV11-2 | ASSWTVNTEAF
TRBJ2-5 | NA | TRBV5-1 | ASSLDPLAGGPEDQETQY
TRBJ1-6 | NA | TRBV9 | ASSPSGTSSYNSPLH
NA | NA | TRBV5-1 | ASSPRTGRGETQY
TRBJ2-4 | NA | TRBV4-1 | ASSQERGKAVQY
TRBJ2-7 | NA | TRBV7-8 | ASSVLREQY
TRBJ2-5 | NA | TRBV6-1 | ASSGLAGGQETQY
TRBJ1-2 | NA | TRBV7-2 | ASSPGTDYGYT
TRBJ2-3 | NA | TRBV7-7 | ASSPGVNTDTQY
TRBJ2-2 | NA | TRBV5-5 | ASRLGTGGVAGELF
TRBJ2-2 | NA | TRBV30 | AWSVGPNTGELF
TRBJ2-1 | NA | TRBV7-2 | ASSTGLAGNNEQF
TRBJ2-1 | NA | TRBV19 | ASSAGQGFGEQF
TRBJ1-1 | NA | TRBV4-1 | ASSQEGGTESTEAF
TRBJ1-4 | NA | TRBV7-9 | ASSPLKGGTEKLF
TRBJ2-7 | NA | TRBV5-1 | ASREGLAQSYEQY
TRBJ2-7 | medium-sized | TRBV5-1 | ASSLSAYEQY
TRBJ2-7 | once | TRBV5-4 | ASSQDRSYEQY
TRBJ2-1 | NA | TRBV12-5 | ASGLVRVFHEQF
TRBJ2-7 | NA | TRBV5-5 | ASSLWTGGIEQY
TRBJ2-5 | NA | TRBV11-2 | ASSPTSGETQY
TRBJ1-3 | NA | TRBV5-4 | ASSLLGQGGGNTIY
TRBJ2-7 | NA | TRBV5-5 | ASTPTGRGNYEQY
TRBJ1-2 | NA | TRBV29-1 | SASRDRGGYGYT
TRBJ1-2 | NA | TRBV5-6 | ASSLEQASYT
TRBJ2-3 | NA | TRBV5-1 | ASSSGQFLDTQY
TRBJ1-1 | NA | TRBV19 | ASKPTGGGTEAF
TRBJ2-3 | NA | TRBV14 | ASSQDLADTQY
TRBJ1-1 | NA | TRBV5-4 | ASSLEMYGRLRTEAF
TRBJ1-1 | NA | TRBV19 | ASSIGTYTEAF
TRBJ1-1 | NA | TRBV11-2 | ASGEADRGAEAF
TRBJ2-3 | NA | TRBV19 | ASTAGGMDTQY
TRBJ2-2 | NA | TRBV5-1 | ASSEIPGLAATPGELF
TRBJ1-2 | few | TRBV7-2 | ASSLSGSGGYT
TRBJ2-2 | NA | TRBV4-1 | ASSQQWGGGADTGELF
TRBJ2-2 | NA | TRBV30 | AWSVRGEAGELF
TRBJ1-4 | few | TRBV7-9 | ASSVGQFRGKLF
TRBJ2-5 | NA | TRBV10-2 | ASRDKRGGLETQY
TRBJ2-5 | NA | TRBV7-2 | ASSLAVVAGGGETQY
TRBJ2-7 | NA | TRBV11-3 | ASSFQGAVSYEQY
TRBJ2-3 | NA | TRBV5-4 | ASSLDPPGGTDTQY
TRBJ1-5 | medium-sized | TRBV27 | ASSGAGGLQPQH
TRBJ2-7 | NA | TRBV4-2 | ASSRMGTGNSYEQY
TRBJ1-5 | NA | TRBV5-4 | AGKQGDQPQH
TRBJ1-1 | NA | TRBV29-1 | SVEQMNTEAF
TRBJ2-4 | NA | TRBV5-1 | ASSLGQGEIAKNIQY